This T cell receptor (beta chain) emerged from a study of blood T cell repertoires in COVID-19. Study summary: COVID-19 samples collected from the United States, Italy and Spain covered acute and convalescent phases.

This table comes from immunoSEQ multiplex PCR, and its TCRdb copy is limited to in-frame clones, with some not included. This sample has around 170,000 clones, with approximately 79% found just once. Germline V CDR1 and CDR2: SGDLS, YYNGEE. The length of the CDR3 is 13 residues. Trimming shortened V by 0 bases and J by 7 bases, and 10 bases separated the two germline ends. The sample was peripheral blood. The receptor was isolated from a man between 25 and 39 years old with active or convalescent COVID-19. The gene calls are TRBV9 and TRBJ1-2; D remains ambiguous. The CDR3 here is CASSVGGSAGYTF. CDR3 in DNA: TGTGCCAGCAGCGTAGGAGGCAGCGCTGGCTACACCTTC.